The next 26 T cell receptor beta chains were all read from a single sample in a study of blood T cell repertoires in COVID-19. Generated by immunoSEQ multiplex PCR, the TCRdb table keeps only in-frame clones and is missing some. The data show around 130,000 clones, approximately 80% seen once. The sample consisted of peripheral blood. These receptors originate from a human donor in a cohort sampled during active COVID-19.

The chain joins TRBV10-2 to TRBJ2-7; 8 bases match TRBD1. The junction had 12 bases not matched to a gene; V was cut back by 8 bases and J by 3 bases. This CDR3 spans 15 amino acids. Germline lookup yields CDR1 WSHSY and CDR2 SAAADI. CDR3 nucleotide sequence: TGCGCCAGCGCCGAAGGACAGGGAAAGTACTACGAGCAGTACTTC. Translating it yields CASAEGQGKYYEQYF.

This chain links TRBV7-9 with TRBJ2-5, with D possibly being TRBD1 (6 bases). The CDR3 runs 15 residues. With 5 bases removed from V and 4 bases from J, the gap between germline ends came to 17 bases. Germline V gives CDR1 SEHNR, CDR2 FQNEAQ (reference sequence). CDR3 sequence: CASSEWDTAVETQYF. The CDR3 coding sequence is TGTGCCAGCAGCGAGTGGGACACCGCAGTAGAGACCCAGTACTTC.

The rearrangement uses TRBV19 and TRBJ1-2; 7 positions match TRBD1. Germline CDR1 and CDR2: LNHDA and SQIVND (reference sequence). The CDR3 is made up of 14 amino acids. J was trimmed by 3 bases and V by 6 bases; bases with no gene match: 7. CDR3: CASSKQGLYYGYTF. The DNA of the CDR3 is TGTGCCAGTAGCAAACAGGGGTTGTACTATGGCTACACCTTC.

This chain connects TRBV14 to TRBJ2-6; 9 nucleotides match TRBD1. The CDR3 runs 18 residues. V shed 4 bases and J 0 bases; nucleotides not matched to a gene: 7. CDR1 and CDR2 from the germline V gene are SGHDN and FVKESK. CDR3 nucleotides: TGTGCCAGCAGCCGCTTGGGGACAGGGACCTCTGGGGCCAACGTCCTGACTTTC. Amino acid sequence: CASSRLGTGTSGANVLTF. The full variable domain, with the rest looked up from reference TRBV14 and TRBJ2-6, is EAGVTQFPSHSVIEKGQTVTLRCDPISGHDNLYWYRRVMGKEIKFLLHFVKESKQDESGMPNNRFLAERTGGTYSTLKVQPAELEDSGVYFCASSRLGTGTSGANVLTFGAGSRLTVL.

V gene TRBV6-1 combines with J gene TRBJ2-7; 10 positions agree with TRBD1. The CDR3 is made up of 15 amino acids. Germline CDR1 and CDR2: MNHNS and SASEGT. V lost 2 bases and J lost 3; bases outside the gene matches: 4. Here the CDR3 DNA reads TGTGCCAGCAGTGAAACGGGGGACAGGGGCTACGAGCAGTACTTC. It translates to CASSETGDRGYEQYF.

The chain couples TRBV5-6 to TRBJ2-7; D unresolved. The germline CDR1 and CDR2 sequences are SGHDT and YYEEEE. Trimming removed 4 bases at V and 4 bases at J, with 9 bases between. This CDR3 region has 12 residues. For the CDR3, the DNA is TGTGCCAGCAGCCGCACAATTTACGAGCAGTACTTC. Its protein product is CASSRTIYEQYF.

The chain joins TRBV2 to TRBJ2-7; TRBD1 is a possible D gene (6 bases). CDR1 is SNHLY and CDR2 is FYNNEI in the germline V gene. Trimming stripped 1 base from V and 1 base from J, with 11 bases between. The CDR3 consists of 15 residues. The CDR3 nucleotides read TGTGCCAGCAGTGAAGGGACAGAGGGTTCCTACGAGCAGTACTTC. This sequence encodes CASSEGTEGSYEQYF.

This clone was observed once. This chain joins TRBV23-1 and TRBJ1-5, with D tentatively TRBD1 (5 bases). TRBV23-1 is an ORF, and what it does is uncertain. Deletions cut 4 bases from V and 2 bases from J, with 18 bases between. The CDR3 totals 17 residues. The CDR3 DNA is TGCGCCAGCAGTCCCTCACAAAGGGGTCCTGGCAATCAGCCCCAGCATTTT. Translation: CASSPSQRGPGNQPQHF.

The J gene is TRBJ1-6, the V gene TRBV3-1 (or the pseudogene TRBV3-2); D is uncertain. Germline V CDR1 and CDR2: LGHDT, YNNKEL (reference sequence). There are 16 residues in the CDR3. V lost 0 bases and J 6 bases, leaving 12 bases between the germline ends. The CDR3 DNA follows: TGTGCCAGCAGCCAAGATCCGCAGATACCTAATTCACCCCTCCACTTT. Residues: CASSQDPQIPNSPLHF.

The chain couples TRBV5-8 to TRBJ1-2, with a weak D call TRBD1 (6 bases). This CDR3 has 15 residues. Looked up from germline, CDR1 is SGHTS and CDR2 is YDEGEE. Deletions cut 4 bases from V and 2 bases from J, with 15 bases between. This chain's CDR3 is CASSLERGSNYGYTF. Written as DNA, the CDR3 is TGTGCCAGCAGCCTGGAGAGGGGGTCCAACTATGGCTACACCTTC.

Only a few counts were recorded for this clone. One junction end does not reproduce the germline sequence, and a read error may be involved. This sequence joins TRBV5-1 and TRBJ1-1; D gene unclear. The CDR3 covers 11 residues. Germline CDR1 is SGHRS and CDR2 is YFSETQ. The CDR3 bases are TGCGCCAGCAGCTTTGGGCAAGTTACGGCTTTT. Residues: CASSFGQVTAF.

The chain employs TRBV12-2 and TRBJ2-7; TRBD1, the table's D call, was not compared with the DNA. TRBV12-2 counts as a pseudogene. The CDR3 is made up of 15 amino acids. As DNA, the CDR3 is TGTGCAAGTCGCTTCAGGGGGACAGGGGGCTACGAGCAGTACTTC. Its protein is CASRFRGTGGYEQYF.

This clone was detected a few times. The chain recombines TRBV11-1 with TRBJ2-7; perhaps TRBD1 as D (6 bases). The CDR3 consists of 12 residues. Germline CDR1 reads SGHAT; CDR2 reads FQDESV (reference sequence). With 6 bases removed from V and 1 base from J, the gap between germline ends came to 7 bases. The CDR3 DNA sequence: TGTGCCAGCAGGACAGGTTCCTACGAGCAGTACTTC. Its protein product is CASRTGSYEQYF.

This clone was counted once. CDR3 protein: CASSGLAGTSYEQYF. CDR3 nucleotide sequence: TGCGCCAGCAGCGGCCTAGCGGGTACCTCCTACGAGCAGTACTTC. This chain connects TRBV5-1 to TRBJ2-7, with 8 bases aligning to TRBD2. Germline V gene sequence: CDR1 SGHRS, CDR2 YFSETQ. The CDR3 consists of 15 residues. Trimming at V came to 4 bases and at J to 0 bases, leaving 6 bases not matched to a gene. The full variable domain, its missing parts supplied by reference TRBV5-1 and TRBJ2-7, is KAGVTQTPRYLIKTRGQQVTLSCSPISGHRSVSWYQQTPGQGLQFLFEYFSETQRNKGNFPGRFSGRQFSNSRSEMNVSTLELGDSALYLCASSGLAGTSYEQYFGPGTRLTVT.

The V call is TRBV27, the J call TRBJ2-7; tentatively, D is TRBD2 (7 bases). The V end was cut by 6 bases, the J end by 2 bases, with 17 bases between. Germline CDR1 is MNHEY and CDR2 is SMNVEV (reference sequence). The CDR3 length is 15 residues. The CDR3 bases are TGTGCCAGCAGGAGAGGGGGGGGGACCCCCTACGAGCAGTACTTC. The encoded protein is CASRRGGGTPYEQYF.

The V call is TRBV2, the J call TRBJ2-7; 7 bases are shared with TRBD1. Trimming took 1 base from V and 0 from J; bases not matched to a gene: 6. In germline, CDR1 is SNHLY, CDR2 FYNNEI. CDR3 length: 16 amino acids. The CDR3: CASSEDSGQNSYEQYF. The CDR3 DNA reads TGTGCCAGCAGTGAAGATTCGGGACAGAACTCCTACGAGCAGTACTTC.

The chain combines TRBV18 with TRBJ2-6; the match to TRBD1 covers 9 bases. This CDR3 spans 18 amino acids. With 3 bases clipped from V and 0 bases from J, the junction kept 6 bases outside the gene matches. Germline V gene data show CDR1 as KGHSH and CDR2 as LQKENI. The CDR3: CASSPRTGVSSGANVLTF. CDR3 bases: TGTGCCAGCTCACCGCGGACAGGGGTCTCCTCTGGGGCCAACGTCCTGACTTTC.

The DNA for the CDR3 is TGCAGCGTTGTTTATGGGACACGCTACGAGCAGTACTTC. Translation: CSVVYGTRYEQYF. J is TRBJ2-7 and V is TRBV29-1; a possible D gene is TRBD1 (6 bases). With 4 bases removed from V and 3 bases from J, the gap between germline ends came to 13 bases. CDR1 SQVTM and CDR2 ANQGSEA come from the germline V gene. The CDR3 runs 13 residues.

This clone was observed a handful of times. CDR3 sequence reads: CASSQDRVNQPQHF. CDR3 sequence (DNA): TGTGCCAGCAGCCAAGACAGGGTTAATCAGCCCCAGCATTTT. This chain links TRBV3-1 (or the pseudogene TRBV3-2) with TRBJ1-5, with a tentative D call TRBD1 (5 bases). V lost 0 bases and J 4 bases, leaving 7 bases between the germline ends. CDR1 is LGHDT and CDR2 is YNNKEL in the germline V gene (reference sequence). CDR3 length equals 14 residues.

This sequence joins TRBV11-3 and TRBJ2-7; 9 bases are a match to TRBD1. Germline assignment: CDR1 SGHNT and CDR2 YENEEA. The V gene end was trimmed by 5 bases and the J gene end by 5 bases; junction bases not matched to a gene: 7. The CDR3 extends over 14 amino acids. CDR3 loop: CASSPHRGLDEQYF. The CDR3 nucleotides are TGTGCCAGCAGCCCCCACAGGGGGCTGGACGAGCAGTACTTC.

This clone was recorded a few times. This rearrangement joins TRBV5-4 to TRBJ2-7, with D possibly TRBD2 on 6 matching bases. CDR1 is SGHNT, CDR2 YYREEE, per germline (reference sequence). The CDR3 contains 15 residues. Deletions cut 1 base from V and 0 bases from J, with 11 bases between. The CDR3 DNA sequence: TGTGCCAGCAGCTTGCGGAGGGCCTACTCCTACGAGCAGTACTTC. Its protein is CASSLRRAYSYEQYF.

J is TRBJ2-7 and V is TRBV25-1; the D gene is possibly TRBD2 (6 bases). The CDR3 has 12 amino acids. V lost 3 bases and J lost 3, with 6 bases in between. The germline gives CDR1 MGHDK, CDR2 SYGVNS. The CDR3 nucleotides are TGTGCCAGCAGTGACGGGGGCTACGAGCAGTACTTC. Translated: CASSDGGYEQYF.

The chain joins TRBV6-5 to TRBJ2-7; a possible D gene is TRBD1 (5 bases). The length of the CDR3 is 14 residues. The V end lost 2 bases, the J end lost 3 bases, and 11 bases lay between the germline ends. The germline V gene encodes CDR1 MNHEY and CDR2 SVGAGI. CDR3: CASSYDPGNYEQYF. The CDR3, as DNA: TGTGCCAGCAGTTACGATCCAGGGAACTACGAGCAGTACTTC.

The V and J genes are TRBV5-4 and TRBJ2-7, with TRBD2 as a possible D gene (6 bases). Per germline, CDR1 SGHNT and CDR2 YYREEE (reference sequence). CDR3 length equals 14 residues. With 4 bases removed from V and 3 bases from J, the gap between germline ends came to 14 bases. CDR3 protein: CASSHSGLFYEQYF. Written as DNA, the CDR3 is TGTGCCAGCAGCCACTCGGGACTTTTCTACGAGCAGTACTTC.

This clone was seen only a few times. The chain is built from TRBV27 and TRBJ2-7; no reliable D call. The CDR3 spans 15 residues. Per germline, CDR1 MNHEY and CDR2 SMNVEV (reference sequence). V lost 5 bases, J lost 3 bases, and 17 bases lay in between. DNA of the CDR3: TGTGCCAGCAGTCGAATAGGTAGCATACGCTACGAGCAGTACTTC. Protein: CASSRIGSIRYEQYF.

The chain joins TRBV11-3 to TRBJ2-7; 13 nucleotides agree with TRBD2. The germline V gene has CDR1 SGHNT and CDR2 YENEEA. The CDR3 spans 15 residues. V lost 5 bases to trimming and J lost 2 bases; unmatched junction nucleotides: 3. The chain's CDR3 is CASSQGLAGAYEQYF. For the CDR3, the DNA is TGTGCCAGCAGCCAAGGACTAGCGGGAGCCTACGAGCAGTACTTC.